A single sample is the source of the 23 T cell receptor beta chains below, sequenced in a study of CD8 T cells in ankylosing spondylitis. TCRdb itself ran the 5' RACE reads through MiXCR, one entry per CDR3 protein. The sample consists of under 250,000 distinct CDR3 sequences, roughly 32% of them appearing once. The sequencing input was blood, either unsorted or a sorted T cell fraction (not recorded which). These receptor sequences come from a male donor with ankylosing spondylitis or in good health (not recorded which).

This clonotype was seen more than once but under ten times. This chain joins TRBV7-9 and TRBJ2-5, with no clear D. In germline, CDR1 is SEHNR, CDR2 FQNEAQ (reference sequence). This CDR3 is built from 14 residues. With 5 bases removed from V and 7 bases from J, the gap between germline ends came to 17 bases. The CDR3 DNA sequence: TGTGCCAGCAGCCGTGAAGCTAGTTCAAGGACCCAGTACTTC. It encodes CASSREASSRTQYF.

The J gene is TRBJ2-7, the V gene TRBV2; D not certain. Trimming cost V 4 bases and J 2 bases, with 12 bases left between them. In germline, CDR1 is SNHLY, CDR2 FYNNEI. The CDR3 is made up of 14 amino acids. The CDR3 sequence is CASSAFYGTYEQYF. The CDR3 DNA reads TGTGCCAGCAGTGCCTTTTACGGTACCTACGAGCAGTACTTC.

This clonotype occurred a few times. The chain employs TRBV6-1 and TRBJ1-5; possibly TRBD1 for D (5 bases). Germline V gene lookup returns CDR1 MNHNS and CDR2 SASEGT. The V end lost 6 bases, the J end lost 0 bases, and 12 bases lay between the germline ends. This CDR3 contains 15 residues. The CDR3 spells CASRPRDYSNQPQHF. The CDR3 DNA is TGTGCCAGCAGACCCAGGGATTATAGCAATCAGCCCCAGCATTTT.

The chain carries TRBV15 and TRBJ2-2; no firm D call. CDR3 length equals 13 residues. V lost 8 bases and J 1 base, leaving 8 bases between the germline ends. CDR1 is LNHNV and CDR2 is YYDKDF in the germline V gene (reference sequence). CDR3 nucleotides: TGTGCCACCCTCCCCGGGAACACCGGGGAGCTGTTTTTT. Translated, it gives CATLPGNTGELFF.

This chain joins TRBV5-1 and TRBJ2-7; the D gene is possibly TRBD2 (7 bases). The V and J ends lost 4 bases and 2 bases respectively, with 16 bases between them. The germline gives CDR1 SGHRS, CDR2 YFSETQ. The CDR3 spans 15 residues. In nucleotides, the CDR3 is TGCGCCAGCAGCATCAGGGGAGGGCCCACCTACGAGCAGTACTTC. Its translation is CASSIRGGPTYEQYF.

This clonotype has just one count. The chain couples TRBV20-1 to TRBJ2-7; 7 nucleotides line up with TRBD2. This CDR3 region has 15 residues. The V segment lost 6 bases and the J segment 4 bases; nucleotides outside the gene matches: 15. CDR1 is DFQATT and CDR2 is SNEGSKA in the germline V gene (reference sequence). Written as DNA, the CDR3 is TGCAGTGCCCGGGGTATACGGTCAGCGGGATACGAGCAGTACTTC. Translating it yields CSARGIRSAGYEQYF.

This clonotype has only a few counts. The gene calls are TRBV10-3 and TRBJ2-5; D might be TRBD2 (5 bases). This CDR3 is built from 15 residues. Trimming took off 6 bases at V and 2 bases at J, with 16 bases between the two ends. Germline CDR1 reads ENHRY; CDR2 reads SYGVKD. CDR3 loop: CAISPGLTVQETQYF. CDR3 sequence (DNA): TGTGCCATCAGCCCCGGACTTACAGTACAAGAGACCCAGTACTTC.

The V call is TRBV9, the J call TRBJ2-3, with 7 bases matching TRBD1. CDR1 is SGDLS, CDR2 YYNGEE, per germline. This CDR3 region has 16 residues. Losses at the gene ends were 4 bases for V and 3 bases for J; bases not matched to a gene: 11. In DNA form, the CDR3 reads TGTGCCAGCAGCCCCCGGACAGGTGCACTTACAGATACGCAGTATTTT. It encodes CASSPRTGALTDTQYF.

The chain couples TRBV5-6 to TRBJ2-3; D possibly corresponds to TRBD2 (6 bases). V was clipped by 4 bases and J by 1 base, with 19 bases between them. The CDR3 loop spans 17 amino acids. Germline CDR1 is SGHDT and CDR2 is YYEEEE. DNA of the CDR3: TGTGCCAGCAGCCCGGCCGGGACTTATGCAGGCACAGATACGCAGTATTTT. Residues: CASSPAGTYAGTDTQYF.

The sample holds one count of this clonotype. CDR3 region: CASSLHRAEGVTDTQYF. As DNA, the CDR3 is TGTGCCAGCAGTTTACATCGGGCGGAGGGTGTCACAGATACGCAGTATTTT. The chain employs TRBV27 and TRBJ2-3, with D tentatively TRBD2 (6 bases). Trimming took 2 bases from V and 2 from J, leaving 17 bases between them. Germline CDR1 and CDR2: MNHEY and SMNVEV (reference sequence). The CDR3 runs 17 residues.

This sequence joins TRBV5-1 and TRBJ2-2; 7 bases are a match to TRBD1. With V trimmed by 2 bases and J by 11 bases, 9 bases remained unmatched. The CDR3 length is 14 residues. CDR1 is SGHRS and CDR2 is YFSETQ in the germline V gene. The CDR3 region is CASSFRQGVIELFF. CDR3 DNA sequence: TGCGCCAGCAGCTTCAGACAGGGCGTTATAGAGCTGTTTTTT.

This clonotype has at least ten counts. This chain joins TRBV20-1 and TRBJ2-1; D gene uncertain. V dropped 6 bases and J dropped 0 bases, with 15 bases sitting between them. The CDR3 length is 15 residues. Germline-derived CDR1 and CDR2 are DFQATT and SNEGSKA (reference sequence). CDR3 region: CSAVNSVSSYNEQFF. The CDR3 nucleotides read TGCAGTGCCGTCAACTCCGTGAGCTCCTACAATGAGCAGTTCTTC.

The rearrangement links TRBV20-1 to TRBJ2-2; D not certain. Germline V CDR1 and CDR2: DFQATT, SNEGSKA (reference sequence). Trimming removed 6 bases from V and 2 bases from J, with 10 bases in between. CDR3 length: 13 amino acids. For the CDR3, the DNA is TGCAGTGCCCCGGTCCATAACACCGGGGAGCTGTTTTTT. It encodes CSAPVHNTGELFF.

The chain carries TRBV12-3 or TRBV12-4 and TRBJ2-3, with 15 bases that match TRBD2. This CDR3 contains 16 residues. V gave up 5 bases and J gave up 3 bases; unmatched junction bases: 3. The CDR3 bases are TGTGCCAGCAGTACTGGACTAGCGGGGGGGACAGATACGCAGTATTTT. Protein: CASSTGLAGGTDTQYF.

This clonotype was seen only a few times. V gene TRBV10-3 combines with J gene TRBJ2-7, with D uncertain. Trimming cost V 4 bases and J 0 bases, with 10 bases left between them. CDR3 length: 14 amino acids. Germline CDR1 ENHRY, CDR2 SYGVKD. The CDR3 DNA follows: TGTGCCATCAGTGCGACTCAGTACTCCTACGAGCAGTACTTC. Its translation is CAISATQYSYEQYF.

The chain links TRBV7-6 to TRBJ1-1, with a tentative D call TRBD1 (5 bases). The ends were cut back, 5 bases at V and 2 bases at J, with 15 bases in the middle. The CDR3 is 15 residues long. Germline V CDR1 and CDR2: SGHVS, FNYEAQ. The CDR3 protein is CASSVTGATNTEAFF. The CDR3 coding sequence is TGTGCCAGCAGCGTTACCGGGGCCACCAACACTGAAGCTTTCTTT.

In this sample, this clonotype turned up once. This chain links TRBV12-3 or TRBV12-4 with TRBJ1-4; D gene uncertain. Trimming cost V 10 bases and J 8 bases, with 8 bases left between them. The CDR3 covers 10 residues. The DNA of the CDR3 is TGTGCCACCCGCGGGGAAAAACTGTTTTTT. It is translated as CATRGEKLFF.

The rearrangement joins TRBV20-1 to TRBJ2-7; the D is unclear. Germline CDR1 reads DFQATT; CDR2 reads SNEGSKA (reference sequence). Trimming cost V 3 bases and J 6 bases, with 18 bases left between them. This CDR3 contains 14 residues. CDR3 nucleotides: TGCAGTGCTAGCAGGTCTCGGTTGATCTCCGAGCAGTACTTC. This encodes CSASRSRLISEQYF.

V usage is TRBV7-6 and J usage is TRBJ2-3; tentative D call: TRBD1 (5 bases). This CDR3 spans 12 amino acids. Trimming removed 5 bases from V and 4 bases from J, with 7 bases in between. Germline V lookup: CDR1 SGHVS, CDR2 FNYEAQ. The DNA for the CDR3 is TGTGCCAGCAGCAAGGGGCCAGATACGCAGTATTTT. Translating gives CASSKGPDTQYF.

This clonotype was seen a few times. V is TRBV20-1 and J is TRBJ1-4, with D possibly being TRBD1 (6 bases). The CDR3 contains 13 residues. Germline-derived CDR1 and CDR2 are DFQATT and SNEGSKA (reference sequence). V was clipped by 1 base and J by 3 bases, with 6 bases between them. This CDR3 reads CSARGTANEKLFF. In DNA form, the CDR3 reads TGCAGTGCTAGAGGGACAGCTAATGAAAAACTGTTTTTT.

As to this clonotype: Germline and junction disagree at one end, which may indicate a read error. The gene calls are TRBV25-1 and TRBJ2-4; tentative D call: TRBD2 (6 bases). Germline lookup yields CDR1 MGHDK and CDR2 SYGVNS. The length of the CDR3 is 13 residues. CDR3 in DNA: TGTGCCAGCAGACTGGGAGGCGAAAACAGTCAGTACTTC. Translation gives CASRLGGENSQYF.

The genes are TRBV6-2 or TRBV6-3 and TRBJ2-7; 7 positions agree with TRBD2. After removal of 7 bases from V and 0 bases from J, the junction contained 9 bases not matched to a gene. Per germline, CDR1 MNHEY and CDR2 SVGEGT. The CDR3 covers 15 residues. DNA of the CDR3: TGTGCCAGCACTCCTACAGCGGGGAGCTCCTACGAGCAGTACTTC. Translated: CASTPTAGSSYEQYF.

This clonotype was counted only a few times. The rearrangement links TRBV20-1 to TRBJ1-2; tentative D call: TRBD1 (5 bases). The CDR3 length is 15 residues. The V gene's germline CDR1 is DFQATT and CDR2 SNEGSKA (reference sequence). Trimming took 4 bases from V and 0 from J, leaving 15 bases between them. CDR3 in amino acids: CSAILLSGANYGYTF. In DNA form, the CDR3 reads TGCAGTGCTATCCTACTTTCGGGGGCTAACTATGGCTACACCTTC.